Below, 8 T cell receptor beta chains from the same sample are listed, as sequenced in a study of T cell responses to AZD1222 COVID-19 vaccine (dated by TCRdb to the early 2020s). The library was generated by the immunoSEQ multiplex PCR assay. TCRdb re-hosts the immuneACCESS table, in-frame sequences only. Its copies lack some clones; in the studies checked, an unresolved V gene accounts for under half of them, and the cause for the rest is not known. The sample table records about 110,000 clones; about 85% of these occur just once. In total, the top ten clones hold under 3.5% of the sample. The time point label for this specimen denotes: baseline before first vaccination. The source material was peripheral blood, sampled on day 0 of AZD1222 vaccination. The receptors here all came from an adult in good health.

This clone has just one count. CDR3 nucleotides: TGTGCCAGCAGCGTAGGCCCACAGGCCTACGAGCAGTACTTC. The encoded protein is CASSVGPQAYEQYF. V and J are TRBV9 and TRBJ2-7, with D possibly being TRBD1 (5 bases). CDR3 length: 14 residues. Per germline, CDR1 SGDLS and CDR2 YYNGEE. Trimming took off 0 bases at V and 2 bases at J, with 9 bases between the two ends. Full variable domain (missing parts from reference TRBV9 and TRBJ2-7): DSGVTQTPKHLITATGQRVTLRCSPRSGDLSVYWYQQSLDQGLQFLIQYYNGEERAKGNILERFSAQQFPDLHSELNLSSLELGDSALYFCASSVGPQAYEQYFGPGTRLTVT.

The CDR3 loop reads CASAQGQYYGYTF. The CDR3 DNA reads TGTGCCAGCGCACAGGGGCAGTACTATGGCTACACCTTC. The chain uses TRBV6-6 and TRBJ1-2; 7 bases align to TRBD1. There are 13 residues in the CDR3. J was trimmed by 3 bases and V by 8 bases; bases with no gene match: 6. The germline V gene encodes CDR1 MNHNY and CDR2 SVGAGI (reference sequence).

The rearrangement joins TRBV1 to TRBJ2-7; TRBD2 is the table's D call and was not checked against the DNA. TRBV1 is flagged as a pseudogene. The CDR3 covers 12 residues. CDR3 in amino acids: CTRRTSAYEQYF. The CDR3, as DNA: TGCACCAGGAGGACTAGCGCTTACGAGCAGTACTTC.

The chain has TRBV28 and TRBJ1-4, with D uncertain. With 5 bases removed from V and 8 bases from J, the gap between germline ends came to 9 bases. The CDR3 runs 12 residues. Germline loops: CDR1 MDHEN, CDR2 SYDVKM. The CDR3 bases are TGTGCCAGCAGTATGAGCGGAGAAAAACTGTTTTTT. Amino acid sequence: CASSMSGEKLFF.

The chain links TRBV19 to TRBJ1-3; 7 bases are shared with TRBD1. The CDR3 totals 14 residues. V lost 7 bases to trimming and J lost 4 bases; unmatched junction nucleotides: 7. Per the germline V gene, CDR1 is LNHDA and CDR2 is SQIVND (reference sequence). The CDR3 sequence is CASTSTGRGNTIYF. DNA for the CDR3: TGTGCCAGTACCTCGACAGGGAGAGGAAACACCATATATTTT.

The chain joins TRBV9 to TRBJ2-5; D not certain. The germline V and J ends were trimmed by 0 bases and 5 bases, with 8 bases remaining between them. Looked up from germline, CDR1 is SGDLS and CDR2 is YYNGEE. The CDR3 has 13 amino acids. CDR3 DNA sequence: TGTGCCAGCAGCGTAGGCCAGTCGGAGACCCAGTACTTC. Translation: CASSVGQSETQYF.

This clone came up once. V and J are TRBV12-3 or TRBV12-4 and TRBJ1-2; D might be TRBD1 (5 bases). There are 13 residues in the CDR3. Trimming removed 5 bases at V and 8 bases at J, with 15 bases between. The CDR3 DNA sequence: TGTGCCAGCAGTAGGATTTCAGGGTGGGGCTACACCTTC. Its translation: CASSRISGWGYTF.

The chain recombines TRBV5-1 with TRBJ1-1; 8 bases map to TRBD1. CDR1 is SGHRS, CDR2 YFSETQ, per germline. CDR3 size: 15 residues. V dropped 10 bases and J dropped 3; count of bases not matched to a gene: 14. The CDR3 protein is CASKRSLTGDTEAFF. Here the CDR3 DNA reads TGCGCCTCAAAAAGGAGCCTGACAGGGGACACTGAAGCTTTCTTT.